This entry describes one TCR beta chain. As originally analysed: Reference gene primer amplification gave estimated nucleated cell counts. TCRdb's table, derived via immunoSEQ multiplex PCR, lists solely in-frame clones and lacks some. The V and J calls and clone size are taken from that table; D and trimming were inferred from the DNA. The repertoire holds roughly 120,000 clones, roughly 80% seen once, with roughly 1.9% in the top ten. The CDR3 spans 16 residues. Germline CDR1 is SGDLS and CDR2 is YYNGEE. Trimming removed 4 bases from V and 7 bases from J; junction bases left unmatched: 15. This entry belongs to a study of blood T cell repertoires in COVID-19. Whole-study context: The origin of the acute and convalescent COVID-19 samples was the United States, Italy and Spain. The cDNA or gDNA used as material had been derived from T cells, B-cell-depleted T cells, or PBMCs.

This sequence was found in a man in his sixties or seventies with acute or convalescent COVID-19. V and J are TRBV9 and TRBJ2-3; 7 bases fit TRBD2. The sequenced sample consisted of peripheral blood. CDR3 sequence: CASSPPGGHTTNTQYF. The CDR3 coding sequence is TGTGCCAGCAGCCCGCCGGGGGGTCATACCACTAATACGCAGTATTTT.